A selection of T cell receptor beta chains follows, all from one sample in a study of blood T cell repertoires in COVID-19. The method was immunoSEQ multiplex PCR; TCRdb's version includes in-frame clones alone and lacks a portion of them. Of 200,000 to 300,000 clones in the sample, around four fifths were seen once. Sequenced input: peripheral blood. The receptors derive from a woman between 55 and 75 years old with active or convalescent COVID-19. The CDR3 runs from the conserved cysteine through the conserved F or W. A D gene is named only where the DNA matches it firmly. Not all rows give a size; the values are once, few, many and, for expanded clones, a class.

j_call	cdr3_length	clone_size	d_call	v_call	cdr3_aa	cdr3_nt
TRBJ2-5	14	NA	TRBD1	TRBV7-9	CASTGTGGYETQYF	TGTGCCAGCACTGGGACAGGGGGCTATGAGACCCAGTACTTC
TRBJ1-2	14	few	TRBD1	TRBV30	CAHPSTGEDYGYTF	TGTGCCCATCCTTCGACAGGGGAGGACTATGGCTACACCTTC
TRBJ1-4	16	NA	TRBD1	TRBV5-1	CASSLTGQGSYEKLFF	TGCGCCAGCAGCTTGACCGGACAGGGTAGTTATGAAAAACTGTTTTTT
TRBJ1-5	15	NA	TRBD1	TRBV19	CASRDRDRDNQPQHF	TGTGCCAGTAGAGATAGAGACAGGGACAATCAGCCCCAGCATTTT
TRBJ2-2	14	NA	NA	TRBV19	CASSIGVRTGELFF	TGTGCCAGTAGTATAGGCGTGCGCACCGGGGAGCTGTTTTTT
TRBJ1-2	13	NA	TRBD1	TRBV2	CASSPTGQGGYTF	TGTGCCAGCAGTCCCACTGGACAGGGTGGCTACACCTTC
TRBJ1-6	16	NA	NA	TRBV4-1	CASSQSSGSYNSPLHF	TGCGCCAGCAGCCAAAGTTCGGGTTCCTATAATTCACCCCTCCACTTT
TRBJ2-1	16	NA	TRBD1	TRBV27	CASSLGTGSSYNEQFF	TGTGCCAGCAGCTTGGGGACAGGGAGCTCCTACAATGAGCAGTTCTTC
TRBJ1-6	17	NA	NA	TRBV6-1	CASSEVGDGSYNSPLHF	TGTGCCAGCAGTGAAGTGGGCGACGGCTCCTATAATTCACCCCTCCACTTT
TRBJ2-7	17	once	TRBD1	TRBV28	CASSSQDPGQGAGEQYF	TGTGCCAGCAGTTCTCAGGACCCGGGACAGGGGGCGGGTGAGCAGTACTTC
TRBJ2-3	16	NA	TRBD2	TRBV5-1	CASSSPIAGGTDTQYF	TGCGCCAGCAGCTCCCCAATAGCGGGGGGCACAGATACGCAGTATTTT
TRBJ1-1	12	NA	NA	TRBV6-5	CASSRGNTEAFF	TGTGCCAGCAGTCGGGGGAACACTGAAGCTTTCTTT
TRBJ1-2	13	NA	NA	TRBV7-2	CASSTTENYGYTF	TGTGCCAGCAGCACGACGGAGAACTATGGCTACACCTTC
TRBJ2-2	15	NA	NA	TRBV7-9	CASSLTAGNTGELFF	TGTGCCAGCAGCTTAACCGCAGGGAACACCGGGGAGCTGTTTTTT
TRBJ2-2	14	NA	NA	TRBV19	CASSMSRGHGELFF	TGTGCCAGTAGTATGTCAAGGGGCCACGGGGAGCTGTTTTTT
TRBJ1-5	18	NA	NA	TRBV23-1	CASSPPNRWGLIGQPQHF	TGCGCCAGCAGTCCTCCGAATAGGTGGGGGCTTATCGGTCAGCCCCAGCATTTT
TRBJ2-5	13	once	NA	TRBV3-1/TRBV3-2	CASSHQAQETQYF	TGTGCCAGCAGCCACCAAGCACAAGAGACCCAGTACTTC
TRBJ2-3	14	once	TRBD2	TRBV5-1	CASTRLAGEDTQYF	TGCGCCAGCACCCGACTAGCGGGAGAGGATACGCAGTATTTT
TRBJ1-3	14	NA	NA	TRBV9	CASSATDWGNTIYF	TGTGCCAGCAGCGCCACAGATTGGGGAAACACCATATATTTT
TRBJ2-3	15	once	TRBD2	TRBV6-2/TRBV6-3	CASSLIAGSTDTQYF	TGTGCCAGCAGTCTCATAGCGGGAAGCACAGATACGCAGTATTTT
TRBJ2-1	15	NA	NA	TRBV27	CASSPASGWNNEQFF	TGTGCCAGCAGCCCAGCGTCAGGGTGGAACAATGAGCAGTTCTTC
TRBJ1-3	16	NA	NA	TRBV7-6	CASSLVGSTTGNTIYF	TGTGCCAGCAGCTTAGTTGGCAGTACTACTGGAAACACCATATATTTT
TRBJ2-5	18	NA	TRBD1	TRBV13	CASSWGQGARWGQETQYF	TGTGCCAGCAGCTGGGGACAGGGGGCTCGGTGGGGCCAAGAGACCCAGTACTTC
TRBJ2-3	15	once	TRBD2	TRBV7-2	CASSYGGSRTDTQYF	TGTGCCAGCAGCTACGGCGGGAGTAGGACAGATACGCAGTATTTT
TRBJ1-3	17	NA	NA	TRBV28	CASSRPGGARKGNTIYF	TGTGCCAGCAGCCGCCCCGGGGGGGCGCGGAAAGGAAACACCATATATTTT
TRBJ2-1	15	NA	NA	TRBV15	CATSRGDRGYDEQFF	TGTGCCACCAGCAGAGGAGACAGAGGCTACGATGAGCAGTTCTTC
TRBJ2-7	15	NA	TRBD2	TRBV6-5	CASSYSIAGRYEQYF	TGTGCCAGCAGTTACTCGATAGCGGGGAGATACGAGCAGTACTTC
TRBJ1-5	14	NA	NA	TRBV6-6	CASSYSGANQPQHF	TGTGCCAGCAGTTATTCGGGAGCCAATCAGCCCCAGCATTTT
TRBJ2-2	12	NA	NA	TRBV20-1	CSASGGHGELFF	TGCAGTGCTAGTGGCGGTCACGGGGAGCTGTTTTTT
TRBJ1-3	14	NA	NA	TRBV7-3	CASSPDSSGNTIYF	TGTGCCAGCAGCCCGGACAGCTCTGGAAACACCATATATTTT
TRBJ2-7	18	NA	TRBD2	TRBV9	CASSVLPTQTSGRYEQYF	TGTGCCAGCAGCGTCCTCCCAACACAGACTAGCGGGAGATACGAGCAGTACTTC
TRBJ2-3	14	NA	NA	TRBV3-1/TRBV3-2	CASSPREVTDTQYF	TGTGCCAGCAGCCCTAGGGAGGTAACAGATACGCAGTATTTT
TRBJ2-5	17	NA	TRBD2	TRBV11-3	CASSSPLAGGLQETQYF	TGTGCCAGCAGCAGCCCGCTAGCGGGGGGACTCCAAGAGACCCAGTACTTC
TRBJ1-4	16	NA	NA	TRBV4-1	CASSQDLGSFGEKLFF	TGCGCCAGCAGCCAAGATCTAGGCAGCTTTGGTGAAAAACTGTTTTTT
TRBJ2-2	11	NA	NA	TRBV5-1	CASSYGGELFF	TGCGCCAGCAGCTACGGCGGGGAGCTGTTTTTT
TRBJ2-5	14	NA	NA	TRBV3-1/TRBV3-2	CASSQGADQETQYF	TGTGCCAGCAGCCAAGGGGCAGACCAAGAGACCCAGTACTTC
TRBJ2-3	16	NA	NA	TRBV18	CASSPPAGLGVDTQYF	TGTGCCAGCTCACCACCGGCGGGGCTGGGGGTCGATACGCAGTATTTT
TRBJ1-6	15	NA	NA	TRBV6-6	CASSYPRQDGSPLHF	TGTGCCAGCAGTTACCCCCGGCAGGATGGCTCACCCCTCCACTTT
TRBJ2-3	15	NA	NA	TRBV29-1	CSVGHVGVSTDTQYF	TGCAGCGTTGGTCATGTCGGGGTTAGCACAGATACGCAGTATTTT
TRBJ1-5	15	NA	TRBD1	TRBV6-6	CASSKQGNTNQPQHF	TGTGCCAGCAGCAAACAGGGGAATACCAATCAGCCCCAGCATTTT
TRBJ2-1	16	NA	NA	TRBV2	CASGRLHSNSYNEQFF	TGTGCCAGCGGAAGACTACACTCCAACTCCTACAATGAGCAGTTCTTC
TRBJ2-4	16	NA	NA	TRBV21-1	CASSKGGEGAKNIQYF	TGTGCCAGCAGCAAAGGCGGGGAAGGGGCCAAAAACATTCAGTACTTC
TRBJ1-2	14	NA	TRBD1	TRBV2	CASNPRQGNYGYTF	TGTGCCAGCAATCCCCGACAGGGAAACTATGGCTACACCTTC
TRBJ2-5	15	few	TRBD2	TRBV7-2	CASSLRASGVETQYF	TGTGCCAGCAGCTTACGGGCTAGCGGGGTGGAGACCCAGTACTTC
TRBJ2-5	14	NA	NA	TRBV15	CATRSNRVGETQYF	TGTGCCACCAGGAGTAACAGGGTGGGAGAGACCCAGTACTTC
TRBJ2-7	14	NA	NA	TRBV7-9	CASSWGDSTYEQYF	TGTGCCAGCAGCTGGGGCGACAGCACCTACGAGCAGTACTTC
TRBJ2-5	18	once	TRBD2	TRBV9	CASSSGLAGGTNQETQYF	TGTGCCAGCAGCTCGGGACTAGCGGGGGGCACCAACCAAGAGACCCAGTACTTC
TRBJ1-2	14	few	NA	TRBV24-1	CATSEGRTSYGYTF	TGTGCCACCAGTGAGGGCAGAACCTCCTATGGCTACACCTTC
TRBJ2-5	14	NA	TRBD1	TRBV2	CASSSDRGQETQYF	TGTGCCAGCAGCTCGGACAGGGGGCAAGAGACCCAGTACTTC
TRBJ2-5	16	NA	TRBD2	TRBV5-5	CASSPGLAGTRETQYF	TGTGCCAGCAGCCCGGGACTAGCGGGGACTCGAGAGACCCAGTACTTC